This T cell receptor beta chain was sequenced in a study of blood T cell repertoires in COVID-19. Study context: Some COVID-19 samples were acute and others convalescent; all came from the United States, Italy and Spain. The analysed material was cDNA or gDNA that came from T cells, B-cell-depleted T cells, or PBMCs.

This clone was found once. This CDR3 comprises 14 residues. V was trimmed by 4 bases and J by 2 bases, leaving 12 bases between them. Looked up from germline, CDR1 is MGHRA and CDR2 is YSYEKL. In the authors' workflow: How many nucleated cells were present was estimated from reference gene primer amplification. The protocol was immunoSEQ multiplex PCR, while the TCRdb copy is restricted to in-frame clones and leaves out a portion. V, J and clone size reflect that table, while D and trimming were determined from the DNA. Found here are roughly 330,000 clones, roughly 90% of them singletons; the top ten hold nearly 6.5%.

This chain links TRBV4-1 with TRBJ2-7, with a tentative D call TRBD1 (6 bases). The origin of this receptor is a young man who had recovered from COVID-19. Sequencing was performed on peripheral blood. DNA of the CDR3: TGCGCCAGCAGCCCCCGGGACATCGCCTACGAGCAGTACTTC. This encodes CASSPRDIAYEQYF.